Reported below is one T cell receptor beta chain. This clone was observed a handful of times. The antigen this receptor binds is unknown. No base qualities exist here, and no much larger clone lies one base off it. V loses 4 bases at its end and J loses 5 bases; junction bases beyond the gene matches: 1. CDR1 is given as WNHNN and CDR2 as SYGVQD, both from the germline V gene (reference sequence). Including cysteine and phenylalanine, the CDR3 has 13 amino acids. CDR3 DNA is the only sequence kept; it has 39 bases, read in frame from the first base. The data were obtained in a study of blood T cell repertoires in COVID-19 (dated by TCRdb to about 2020). In terms of the full investigation: Samples covering the acute and convalescent phases of COVID-19 were provided by collaborators in the United States, Italy and Spain. Where available, HLA class I and class II types were taken from metadata supplied by the sample provider and were not determined by assay-based typing. Nearly every sample came with metadata listing a de-identified subject ID, COVID-19 status, age in years and sex. A freely available public database, intended as a resource for researchers studying the immune response to SARS-CoV-2, is where the repertoires were released. The material from the prospective study consisted of cDNA or gDNA derived from T cells, B-cell-depleted T cells, or PBMCs. Samples were obtained from the ongoing ImmuneRACE study (first 160 participants) and from about 1,300 subjects provided by 6 global collaborators. Deeply sampled blood TCRbeta repertoires from subjects exposed to, actively infected with, or recovered from COVID-19 were included in the dataset. The research as a whole found: The quantity of clinical and demographic metadata differed by source and by participant and was supplied without curation.

Participants in the prospective study were enrolled through a virtual design, were aged roughly 18 to 90 years, and lived in some 24 United States geographic areas. In the prospective study, cohorts were assigned on the basis of participant-reported clinical history obtained from a screening survey and a study questionnaire. A participant counted as exposed if, within 2 weeks of entering the study, that participant had been in contact with someone who had a PCR-confirmed or clinician-diagnosed COVID-19 case. In the prospective study, whole blood, serum and a nasopharyngeal or oropharyngeal swab were collected from each participant by mobile phlebotomists. Participants in the prospective study had the option to provide additional blood draws and questionnaires over a roughly 2-month period. Prospective study blood samples were shipped either frozen or at room temperature before DNA extraction. TCRbeta CDR3 regions were amplified from genomic DNA using the immunoSEQ Assay, a bias-controlled multiplex PCR. As for the authors' bioinformatics: The number of nucleated cells in each sample was estimated by amplification of reference gene primers within the assay. To quantify the absolute abundance of each unique TCRbeta CDR3 rearrangement, sequence reads were collapsed and filtered. For each sample, productive Simpson clonality was calculated as the square root of Simpson's diversity index over productive rearrangements. TCRdb holds this immuneACCESS table with in-frame rearrangements only. Some clones are missing; in checked studies, unresolved V genes explain under half, and the rest has no known cause. That table furnishes V, J and clone size, whereas the DNA furnished D and trimming. The sample includes about 190,000 clones, with around 84% observed a single time. The ten biggest clones cover 3% to 3.5% of the sample.

The sequenced material came from PBMCs or T cells enriched from blood (not recorded which). In this chain, TRBV10-1 is recombined with TRBJ2-3, with 9 bases matching TRBD1. This receptor was identified in a woman aged 25 to 39 who had been exposed to COVID-19. The sequenced DNA is TGCGCCAGCAGTGGGACAGGGGTAGATACGCAGTATTTT. Its translation reads: CASSGTGVDTQYF.